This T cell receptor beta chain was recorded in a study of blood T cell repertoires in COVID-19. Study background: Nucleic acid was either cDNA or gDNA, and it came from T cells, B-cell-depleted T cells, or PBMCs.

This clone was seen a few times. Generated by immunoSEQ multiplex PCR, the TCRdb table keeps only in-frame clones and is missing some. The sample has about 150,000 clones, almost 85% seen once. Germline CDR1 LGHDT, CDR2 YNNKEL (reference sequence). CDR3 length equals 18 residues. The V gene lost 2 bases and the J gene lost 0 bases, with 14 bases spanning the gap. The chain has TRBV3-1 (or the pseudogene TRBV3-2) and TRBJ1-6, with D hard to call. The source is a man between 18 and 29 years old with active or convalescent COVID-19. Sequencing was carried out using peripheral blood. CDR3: CASSQKPAASSYNSPLHF. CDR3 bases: TGTGCCAGCAGCCAAAAACCGGCAGCGAGCTCCTATAATTCACCCCTCCACTTT.